Each of the 14 T cell receptor beta chains below was sequenced from the same sample in a study of OX40 agonist ivuxolimab in advanced cancers. Using immunoSEQ multiplex PCR, the repertoire was profiled, and TCRdb retains in-frame clones only, with some absent. This sample carries roughly 100,000 clones, about 85% of them seen once, and the ten largest clones take approximately 4.2%. Sample: CD4+ or CD8+ T cells sorted from blood, taken in a trial of the OX40 agonist ivuxolimab. The receptors stem from an adult with an advanced solid tumor such as melanoma, head and neck, liver or kidney cancer.

The V gene is TRBV2, the J gene TRBJ2-5; a possible D gene is TRBD1 (5 bases). V lost 1 base and J lost 2, with 8 bases in between. The germline V gene encodes CDR1 SNHLY and CDR2 FYNNEI. This CDR3 spans 14 amino acids. In nucleotides, the CDR3 is TGTGCCAGCAGTGAAGGTTCAGGGCAAGAGACCCAGTACTTC. This codes for CASSEGSGQETQYF.

The chain links TRBV19 to TRBJ2-5, with no clear D. The CDR3 sequence is 13 residues long. V lost 4 bases and J lost 0, with 6 bases in between. Germline CDR1 reads LNHDA; CDR2 reads SQIVND (reference sequence). The CDR3 reads CASSNEYQETQYF. The CDR3 nucleotides read TGTGCCAGTAGTAACGAGTACCAAGAGACCCAGTACTTC.

The chain employs TRBV27 and TRBJ2-7, with 9 bases identical to TRBD1. The ends lost 8 bases at V and 2 bases at J; junction bases unmatched: 4. Germline loops: CDR1 MNHEY, CDR2 SMNVEV (reference sequence). The CDR3 is 13 residues long. CDR3 sequence reads: CASGRTGAYEQYF. The CDR3 nucleotides are TGTGCCAGCGGGCGGACAGGGGCCTACGAGCAGTACTTC.

The chain uses TRBV4-2 and TRBJ2-5, with D unresolved. The CDR3 is 15 amino acids. Trimming cost V 0 bases and J 2 bases, with 10 bases left between them. Germline-derived CDR1 and CDR2 are LGHNA and YNFKEQ. CDR3 nucleotides: TGTGCCAGCAGCCAAGATCTGGCCCGTCAAGAGACCCAGTACTTC. It encodes CASSQDLARQETQYF.

The rearrangement joins TRBV18 to TRBJ2-7, with TRBD2 matching over 9 bases. The CDR3 spans 17 residues. The V gene end was trimmed by 2 bases and the J gene end by 3 bases; junction bases not matched to a gene: 11. Germline loops: CDR1 KGHSH, CDR2 LQKENI. The CDR3 spells CASSPGIAGVGIYEQYF. The CDR3 DNA follows: TGTGCCAGCTCACCAGGAATAGCGGGAGTGGGCATCTACGAGCAGTACTTC.

This clone has only one observation. The chain joins TRBV27 to TRBJ2-7; TRBD1 or TRBD2 may be the D gene (5 bases each). The germline V and J ends were trimmed by 5 bases and 2 bases, with 13 bases remaining between them. The CDR3 extends over 14 amino acids. Germline CDR1 reads MNHEY; CDR2 reads SMNVEV (reference sequence). CDR3 coding DNA: TGTGCCAGCAGTCCCGGGACCCGGCCCTACGAGCAGTACTTC. This sequence encodes CASSPGTRPYEQYF.

The chain recombines TRBV7-3 with TRBJ2-1; TRBD2 matches at 8 bases. The trim removed 5 bases at V and 0 bases at J, leaving 3 bases unmatched. The CDR3 sequence is 15 residues long. Germline-derived CDR1 and CDR2 are SGHTA and FQGTGA. The CDR3 protein is CASSQSGSSYNEQFF. Here the CDR3 DNA reads TGTGCCAGCAGCCAGAGCGGGAGCTCCTACAATGAGCAGTTCTTC.

The chain couples TRBV5-1 to TRBJ1-1, with 8 bases that match TRBD1. Per germline, CDR1 SGHRS and CDR2 YFSETQ. CDR3 length: 14 residues. Unmatched junction bases numbered 3, after V lost 4 bases and J lost 1 base. The CDR3 here is CASSAQGGNTEAFF. CDR3 DNA sequence: TGCGCCAGCAGCGCACAGGGGGGGAACACTGAAGCTTTCTTT.

CDR3 nucleotides: TGTGCCAGCAGCTTCCGAGGGCGGGAGGGCCAAGAGACCCAGTACTTC. Its translation: CASSFRGREGQETQYF. The chain carries TRBV11-3 and TRBJ2-5, with 9 bases aligning to TRBD2. This CDR3 comprises 16 residues. After removal of 3 bases from V and 1 base from J, the junction contained 6 bases not matched to a gene. Germline lookup yields CDR1 SGHNT and CDR2 YENEEA.

The gene calls are TRBV5-6 and TRBJ2-7, with 7 bases matching TRBD1. Germline trimming cut 4 bases from V and 7 bases from J; bases unmatched to any gene: 8. Germline CDR1 reads SGHDT; CDR2 reads YYEEEE. The CDR3 consists of 13 residues. The CDR3, as DNA: TGTGCCAGCAGCCTGGGGACAGTGGGGGAGCAGTACTTC. Its translation: CASSLGTVGEQYF.

The V call is TRBV11-2, the J call TRBJ1-1; TRBD1 matches at 8 bases. The CDR3 has 14 amino acids. CDR1 and CDR2 (germline): SGHAT, FQNNGV. After removal of 4 bases from V and 3 bases from J, the junction contained 4 bases not matched to a gene. CDR3 nucleotide sequence: TGTGCCAGCAGCTCCGGACAGGGTTACACTGAAGCTTTCTTT. It translates to CASSSGQGYTEAFF.

This clone came up a few times. In the same sample, other DNA sequences code for this CDR3. The gene calls are TRBV7-8 and TRBJ2-5, with TRBD1 matching over 8 bases. V lost 1 base and J lost 5; bases outside the gene matches: 0. Per the germline V gene, CDR1 is SGHVS and CDR2 is FQNEAQ. This CDR3 comprises 13 residues. The CDR3 loop reads CASSLGQGETQYF. CDR3 DNA sequence: TGTGCCAGCAGCTTAGGACAGGGGGAGACCCAGTACTTC.

CDR3 residues: CKDCSYNEQFF. In DNA, the CDR3 is TGCAAGGATTGCTCCTACAATGAGCAGTTCTTC. The rearrangement uses TRBV29-1 and TRBJ2-1; D gene ambiguous. Germline loops: CDR1 SQVTM, CDR2 ANQGSEA. The CDR3 totals 11 residues.

The chain carries TRBV5-8 and TRBJ2-1; D gene unclear. CDR1 and CDR2 from the germline V gene are SGHTS and YDEGEE. This CDR3 contains 13 residues. Trimming took 4 bases from V and 0 from J, leaving 5 bases between them. Written as DNA, the CDR3 is TGTGCCAGCAGCCTAGGCTCCTACAATGAGCAGTTCTTC. This sequence encodes CASSLGSYNEQFF.